These T cell receptor beta chains were read from a single sample in a study of cytomegalovirus exposure and HLA in healthy donors. Using immunoSEQ multiplex PCR, the repertoire was profiled, and TCRdb retains in-frame clones only, with some absent. The sample yields over 85,000 clones, more than 75% seen once. Sequences were obtained from PBMCs. These receptors were taken from a woman between 35 and 50 years old in good health and CMV-seronegative. Both conserved end residues are part of each CDR3. The D gene is left open where the match is weak. Clone size is given for some rows only: seen once, a few or many times, or a class if the clone is expanded.

>TRBV18|TRBJ1-1|TRBD1|.
TGTGCCAGCTCGCCCCCGACAGGGCTCACTGAAGCTTTCTTT
CASSPPTGLTEAFF
>TRBV4-2|TRBJ1-1|.|few
TGTGCCAGCAGCCAAAAGCCGCAGGGGCTGGTGACTGAAGCTTTCTTT
CASSQKPQGLVTEAFF
>TRBV9|TRBJ2-7|.|.
TGTGCCAGCAGCCCTCAGGGGCACTCCTACGAGCAGTACTTC
CASSPQGHSYEQYF
>TRBV11-3|TRBJ1-1|.|.
TGTGCCAGCAGCCCGACACCTTTCGCTGAAGCTTTCTTT
CASSPTPFAEAFF
>TRBV2|TRBJ1-1|.|.
TGTGCCAGCGAGTGGAATAGATTGGCGGGCACTGAAGCTTTCTTT
CASEWNRLAGTEAFF
>TRBV6-5|TRBJ1-5|.|.
TGTGCCAGCAGAGCGGGAGAACCTAGTCAGCCCCAGCATTTT
CASRAGEPSQPQHF
>TRBV18|TRBJ2-7|.|.
TGTGCCAGCTCACTAGGAACAGACTACGAGCAGTACTTC
CASSLGTDYEQYF
>TRBV29-1|TRBJ2-6|.|.
TGCAGCGCGAGGTTCTCCGGGGCCAACGTCCTGACTTTC
CSARFSGANVLTF
>TRBV4-1|TRBJ2-3|.|.
TGCGCCAGCAGCCCACTAGCTATTAAGTCAGATACGCAGTATTTT
CASSPLAIKSDTQYF
>TRBV5-1|TRBJ2-7|TRBD2|.
TGCGCCAGCACCATCGGCGGGGGGAACGAGCAGTACTTC
CASTIGGGNEQYF
>TRBV2|TRBJ1-6|TRBD1|.
TGTGCCAGCAGTGAAGCGGGCCTGACAGGGGAACCCCTCCACTTT
CASSEAGLTGEPLHF
>TRBV7-2|TRBJ2-3|TRBD2|.
TGTGCCAGCAGCTTTAGCGGGGGTGGGGCAGATACGCAGTATTTT
CASSFSGGGADTQYF
>TRBV19|TRBJ2-4|TRBD2|.
TGTGCCAGTAACCCGGGACTAGCGAGGGGTCTAGCCAAAAACATTCAGTACTTC
CASNPGLARGLAKNIQYF
>TRBV18|TRBJ1-2|.|.
TGTGCCAGCTCATCCGCCGCCGTCGAGCACACCTTC
CASSSAAVEHTF
>TRBV30|TRBJ1-4|.|.
TGTGCCTTGGATAGGGTCGGGGGGAAAACTAATGAAAAACTGTTTTTT
CALDRVGGKTNEKLFF
>TRBV6-6|TRBJ1-2|TRBD1|.
TGTGCCAGCAGCCGGGACAGGGGATGGGGCTACACCTTC
CASSRDRGWGYTF
>TRBV9|TRBJ2-1|TRBD2|.
TGTGCCAGCAGCGTAGGGACTAGGGGATACAATGAGCAGTTCTTC
CASSVGTRGYNEQFF
>TRBV5-1|TRBJ1-1|.|few
TGCGCCAGCAGCCCCATCGGGGGGAACACTGAAGCTTTCTTT
CASSPIGGNTEAFF
>TRBV19|TRBJ1-4|TRBD1|.
TGTGCCAGTAGTATTGGACAGGGGGCAAGGGAAAAACTGTTTTTT
CASSIGQGAREKLFF
>TRBV30|TRBJ2-7|.|.
TGTGCCTGGAGTTTACTAGTCGAGCAGTACTTC
CAWSLLVEQYF
>TRBV30|TRBJ1-1|TRBD1|.
TGTGCCTGGAGTCGCGGACAGGGACGGACTGAAGCTTTCTTT
CAWSRGQGRTEAFF
>TRBV6-5|TRBJ2-7|TRBD2|.
TGTGCCAGCAGTTCGGGACTAGCGGGCTACGAGCAGTACTTC
CASSSGLAGYEQYF
>TRBV18|TRBJ2-7|TRBD1|.
TGTGCCAGCTCACCAAAGGAGACAGGGAAGGGCGAGCAGTACTTC
CASSPKETGKGEQYF
>TRBV7-2|TRBJ2-7|.|.
TGTGCCAGCAGCCCAGTAACGTCCTACGAGCAGTACTTC
CASSPVTSYEQYF
>TRBV15|TRBJ1-5|.|.
TGTGCCACCAGCAGGGCCAATCAGCCCCAGCATTTT
CATSRANQPQHF
>TRBV10-1|TRBJ2-4|.|.
TGCGCCAGCAGTGGGGTGGGGACTGAGGAAAACATTCAGTACTTC
CASSGVGTEENIQYF
>TRBV10-3|TRBJ1-5|.|.
TGTGCCATCAGTGTCCGGGCAGGGAACGATCAGCCCCAGCATTTT
CAISVRAGNDQPQHF
>TRBV4-2|TRBJ2-5|.|.
TGTGCCAGCAGCCAAGTCTGGGAGGGGGAGGGATCTTGGGAGACCCAGTACTTC
CASSQVWEGEGSWETQYF
>TRBV5-1|TRBJ1-1|.|.
TGCGCCAGCAGCTTGGGTGACAGATTCATGAACACTGAAGCTTTCTTT
CASSLGDRFMNTEAFF
>TRBV9|TRBJ2-7|TRBD2|.
TGTGCCAGCAGCGACCCATTAGCGGGGAACCGCCACGAGCAGTACTTC
CASSDPLAGNRHEQYF
>TRBV7-9|TRBJ2-2|.|few
TGTGCCAGCAGCTTAGGTACGGGTGTGAACACCGGGGAGCTGTTTTTT
CASSLGTGVNTGELFF
>TRBV4-3|TRBJ2-7|TRBD2|once
TGCGCCAGCAGCCAAGGGGCGGGAGGGGGGTTTTACGAGCAGTACTTC
CASSQGAGGGFYEQYF
>TRBV25-1|TRBJ2-2|.|.
TGTGCCAGCAGTGAAGCAGCGTCATTGAGCACCGGGGAGCTGTTTTTT
CASSEAASLSTGELFF
>TRBV4-1|TRBJ1-1|.|.
TGCGCCAGCAGCACCAACAGGTTAACTGAAGCTTTCTTT
CASSTNRLTEAFF
>TRBV4-3|TRBJ1-4|TRBD1|.
TGCGCCAGCAGCCAGAATCCGGGACAGGGTAATGAAAAACTGTTTTTT
CASSQNPGQGNEKLFF
>TRBV19|TRBJ1-1|.|.
TGTGCCAGTAGCCCCGATAAAGGGGCGATTGAAGCTTTCTTT
CASSPDKGAIEAFF
>TRBV5-6|TRBJ1-5|.|few
TGTGCCAGCAGCCTCTCCCGGGGGAATCAGCCCCAGCATTTT
CASSLSRGNQPQHF
>TRBV6-1|TRBJ1-6|.|.
TGTGCCAGCAGTGAATCCAGGCAGGGAAACTATAATTCACCCCTCCACTTT
CASSESRQGNYNSPLHF
>TRBV5-4|TRBJ1-2|.|.
TGTGCCAGCAGCTTGGCGGGGGGGAACTTCTATGGCTACACCTTC
CASSLAGGNFYGYTF
>TRBV6-5|TRBJ1-5|TRBD1|.
TGTGCCAGCAGTAGGGACAGGGATCAGCCCCAGCATTTT
CASSRDRDQPQHF
>TRBV7-6|TRBJ2-5|TRBD2|.
TGTGCCAGCAGCTGGGGACTAGCGGGGGCCCAAGAGACCCAGTACTTC
CASSWGLAGAQETQYF
>TRBV27|TRBJ2-3|.|.
TGTGCCAGCAGAGAACGCTACGTGACTAGTCTCGGCACAGATACGCAGTATTTT
CASRERYVTSLGTDTQYF
>TRBV5-1|TRBJ1-4|TRBD1|.
TGCGCCAGCAGCGAAGGGACAGGGCGTAATGAAAAACTGTTTTTT
CASSEGTGRNEKLFF
>TRBV19|TRBJ2-5|TRBD2|.
TGTGCCAGTAGTATATCGGGGGGGCAGGAGACCCAGTACTTC
CASSISGGQETQYF
>TRBV5-1|TRBJ1-1|TRBD1|.
TGCGCCAGCAGCTTGGTAGGGACAGGGGACACTGAAGCTTTCTTT
CASSLVGTGDTEAFF
>TRBV5-6|TRBJ2-7|.|.
TGTGCCAGCAGCTACCGGACGTCAGGAGGTAACGAGCAGTACTTC
CASSYRTSGGNEQYF